This T cell receptor beta chain derives from a study of blood T cell repertoires in COVID-19. Turning to the study itself: Spain, Italy and the United States supplied samples that represented acute and convalescent COVID-19.

With 1 base clipped from V and 2 bases from J, the junction kept 12 bases outside the gene matches. This CDR3 comprises 19 residues. The germline gives CDR1 SGHTA, CDR2 FQGTGA. Original methodology: Counts of nucleated cells, estimated from reference gene primer amplification, were obtained. Libraries were prepared by immunoSEQ multiplex PCR; TCRdb keeps only in-frame clonotypes and omits some of them. V, J and clone size were drawn from that table, and D and trimming were deduced from the DNA. The table lists around 70,000 clones, roughly 80% of them singletons. Sequenced sample: peripheral blood. The chain employs TRBV7-3 and TRBJ2-3, with 10 positions matching TRBD2. This receptor was taken from a man in his fifties or sixties with COVID-19, enrolled during active disease. The CDR3 sequence: CASSLIGWTSGPSTDTQYF. The CDR3 nucleotides read TGTGCCAGCAGCTTAATTGGCTGGACTAGCGGTCCCTCCACAGATACGCAGTATTTT.